A single T cell receptor beta chain is shown here with its context. Its cognate antigen is unknown. This sample is drawn from a study of T cell repertoires in cytomegalovirus infection. Study-wide points: Predominance within the ex vivo response was attributable to HLA-C-restricted CMV-specific TCR beta clonotypes.

V gave up 3 bases and J gave up 5 bases, with 8 bases separating them. The CDR3 spans 12 residues. Germline CDR1 and CDR2: SGHDT and YYEEEE. TCRdb fed the reads into MiXCR, producing one record per CDR3 protein. The data hold about 830,000 distinct CDR3 sequences, with over 25% observed a single time. The clonotype was recovered from a human donor in good health (CMV status not recorded). Some clones in this sample may be carry-over from other donors' samples. The chain couples TRBV5-6 to TRBJ1-2; no clear D. This specimen consisted of cultured CD8+ T cells from PBMCs, obtained from culture after CMV antigen stimulation. CDR3 sequence (DNA): TGTGCCAGCAGCTCGTGGAGGTATGGCTACACCTTC. Translation: CASSSWRYGYTF.